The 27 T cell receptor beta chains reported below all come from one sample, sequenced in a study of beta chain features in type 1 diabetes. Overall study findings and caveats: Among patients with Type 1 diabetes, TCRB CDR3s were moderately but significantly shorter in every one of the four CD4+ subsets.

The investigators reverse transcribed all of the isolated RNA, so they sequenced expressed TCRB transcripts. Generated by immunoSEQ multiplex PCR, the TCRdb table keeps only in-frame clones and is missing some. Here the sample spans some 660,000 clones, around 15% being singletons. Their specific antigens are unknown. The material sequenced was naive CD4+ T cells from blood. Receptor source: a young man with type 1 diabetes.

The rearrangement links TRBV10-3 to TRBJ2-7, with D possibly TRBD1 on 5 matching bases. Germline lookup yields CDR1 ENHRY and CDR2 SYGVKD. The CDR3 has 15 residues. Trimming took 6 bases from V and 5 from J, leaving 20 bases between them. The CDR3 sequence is CAISFRAPGKNEQYF. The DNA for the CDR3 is TGTGCCATCAGCTTCAGGGCTCCCGGTAAAAACGAGCAGTACTTC.

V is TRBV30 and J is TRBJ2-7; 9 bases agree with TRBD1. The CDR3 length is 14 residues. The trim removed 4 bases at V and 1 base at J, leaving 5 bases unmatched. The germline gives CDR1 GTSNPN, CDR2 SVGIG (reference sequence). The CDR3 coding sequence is TGTGCCTGGAACAGGGGGCTCGGGTCCTACGAGCAGTACTTC. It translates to CAWNRGLGSYEQYF.

The CDR3 DNA reads TGTGCCAGCAGAGGACAGCAAGTTTACAAAGAGACCCAGTACTTC. This sequence encodes CASRGQQVYKETQYF. The V call is TRBV7-9, the J call TRBJ2-5, with D possibly TRBD1 on 6 matching bases. Germline V gene lookup returns CDR1 SEHNR and CDR2 FQNEAQ (reference sequence). The CDR3 sequence is 15 residues long. With 6 bases removed from V and 3 bases from J, the gap between germline ends came to 17 bases.

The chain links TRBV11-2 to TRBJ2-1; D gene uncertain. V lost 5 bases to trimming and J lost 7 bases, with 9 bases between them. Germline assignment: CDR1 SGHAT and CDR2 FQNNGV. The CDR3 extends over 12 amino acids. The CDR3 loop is CASSVARNEQFF. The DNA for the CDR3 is TGTGCCAGCAGCGTTGCCCGGAATGAGCAGTTCTTC.

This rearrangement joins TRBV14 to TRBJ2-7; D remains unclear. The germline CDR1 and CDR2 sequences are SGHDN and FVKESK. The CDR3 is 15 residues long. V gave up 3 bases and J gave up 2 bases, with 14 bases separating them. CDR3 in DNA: TGTGCCAGCAGCCAGTTACACGGGCTTCCCTACGAGCAGTACTTC. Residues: CASSQLHGLPYEQYF.

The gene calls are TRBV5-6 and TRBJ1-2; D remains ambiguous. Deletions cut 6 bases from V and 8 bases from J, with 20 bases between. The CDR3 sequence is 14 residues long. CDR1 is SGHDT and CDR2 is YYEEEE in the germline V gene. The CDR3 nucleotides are TGTGCCAGCACTCTATACGCGGGCGTCGGGGGCTACACCTTC. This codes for CASTLYAGVGGYTF.

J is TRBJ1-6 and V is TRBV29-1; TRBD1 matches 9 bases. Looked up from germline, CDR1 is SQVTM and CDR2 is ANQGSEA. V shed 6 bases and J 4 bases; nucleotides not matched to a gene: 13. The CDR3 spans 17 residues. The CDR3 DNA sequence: TGCAGCGTGCCACGCGGTTCCGGGACAGGGTATAATTCACCCCTCCACTTT. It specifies CSVPRGSGTGYNSPLHF.

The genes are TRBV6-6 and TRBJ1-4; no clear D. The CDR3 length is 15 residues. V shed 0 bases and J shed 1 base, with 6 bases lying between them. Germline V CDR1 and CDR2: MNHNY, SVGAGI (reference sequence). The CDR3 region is CASSYSPGTNEKLFF. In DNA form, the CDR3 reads TGTGCCAGCAGTTACTCCCCAGGAACTAATGAAAAACTGTTTTTT.

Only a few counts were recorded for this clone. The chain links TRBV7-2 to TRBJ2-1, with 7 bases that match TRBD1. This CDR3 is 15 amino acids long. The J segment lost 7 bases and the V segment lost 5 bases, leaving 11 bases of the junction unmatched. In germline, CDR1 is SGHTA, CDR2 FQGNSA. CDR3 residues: CASSPDRARRNEQFF. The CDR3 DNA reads TGTGCCAGCAGCCCAGACAGGGCCCGAAGGAATGAGCAGTTCTTC.

CDR3 residues: CSVEDRRGSYGYTF. CDR3 coding DNA: TGCAGCGTTGAAGATCGCAGGGGATCCTATGGCTACACCTTC. The chain recombines TRBV29-1 with TRBJ1-2, with D tentatively TRBD1 (6 bases). The CDR3 has 14 amino acids. Germline V lookup: CDR1 SQVTM, CDR2 ANQGSEA. Trimming removed 0 bases from V and 4 bases from J, with 12 bases in between.

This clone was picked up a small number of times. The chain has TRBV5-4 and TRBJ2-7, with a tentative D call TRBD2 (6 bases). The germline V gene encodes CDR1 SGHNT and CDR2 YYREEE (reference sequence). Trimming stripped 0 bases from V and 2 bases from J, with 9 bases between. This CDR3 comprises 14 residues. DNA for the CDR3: TGTGCCAGCAGCTTGGGAATAGCGGCCTACGAGCAGTACTTC. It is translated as CASSLGIAAYEQYF. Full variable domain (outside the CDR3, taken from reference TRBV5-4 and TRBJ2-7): ETGVTQSPTHLIKTRGQQVTLRCSSQSGHNTVSWYQQALGQGPQFIFQYYREEENGRGNFPPRFSGLQFPNYSSELNVNALELDDSALYLCASSLGIAAYEQYFGPGTRLTVT.

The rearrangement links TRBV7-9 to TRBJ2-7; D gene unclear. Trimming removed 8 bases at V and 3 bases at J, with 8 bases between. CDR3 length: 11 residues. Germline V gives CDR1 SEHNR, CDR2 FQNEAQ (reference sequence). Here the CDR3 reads CASGSYYEQYF. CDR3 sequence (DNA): TGTGCCAGCGGAAGTTACTACGAGCAGTACTTC.

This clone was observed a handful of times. The CDR3: CASSPYQYRDRGNTEAFF. CDR3 coding DNA: TGTGCCAGCAGCCCATACCAATATAGGGACAGGGGGAACACTGAAGCTTTCTTT. This chain connects TRBV14 to TRBJ1-1; 10 bases fit TRBD1. The CDR3 sequence is 18 residues long. Losses at the gene ends were 4 bases for V and 1 base for J; bases not matched to a gene: 12. The germline CDR1 and CDR2 sequences are SGHDN and FVKESK.

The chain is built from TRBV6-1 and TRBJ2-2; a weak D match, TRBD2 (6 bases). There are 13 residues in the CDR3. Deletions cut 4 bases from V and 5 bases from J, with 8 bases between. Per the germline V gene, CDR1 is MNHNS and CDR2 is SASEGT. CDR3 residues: CASSGDWTGELFF. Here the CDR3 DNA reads TGTGCCAGCAGTGGGGACTGGACCGGGGAGCTGTTTTTT.

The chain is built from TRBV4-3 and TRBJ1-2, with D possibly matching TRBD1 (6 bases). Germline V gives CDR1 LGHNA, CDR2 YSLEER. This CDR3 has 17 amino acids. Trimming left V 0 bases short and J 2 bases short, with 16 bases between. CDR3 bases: TGCGCCAGCAGCCAAGAATTGGTCGGACAGCGGAACTATGGCTACACCTTC. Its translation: CASSQELVGQRNYGYTF.

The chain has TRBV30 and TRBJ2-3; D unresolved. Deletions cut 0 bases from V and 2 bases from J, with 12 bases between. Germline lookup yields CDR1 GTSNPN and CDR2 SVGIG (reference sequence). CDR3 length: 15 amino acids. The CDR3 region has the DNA TGTGCCTGGAGTGTATTATTGGCCTTCACAGATACGCAGTATTTT. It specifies CAWSVLLAFTDTQYF.

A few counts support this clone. The CDR3 here is CASSLSGRGGSYNEQFF. CDR3 nucleotide sequence: TGTGCCAGCAGCTTATCGGGCAGGGGGGGCTCCTACAATGAGCAGTTCTTC. The chain couples TRBV7-2 to TRBJ2-1, with D perhaps matching TRBD1 or TRBD2 (7 bases each). V was pared by 2 bases and J by 0 bases, with 14 bases between. The CDR3 consists of 17 residues. In germline, CDR1 is SGHTA, CDR2 FQGNSA.

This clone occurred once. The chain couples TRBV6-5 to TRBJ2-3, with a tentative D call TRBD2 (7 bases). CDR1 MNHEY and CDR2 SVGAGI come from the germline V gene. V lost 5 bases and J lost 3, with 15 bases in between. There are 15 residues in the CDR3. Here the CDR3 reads CASSPQGGGTDTQYF. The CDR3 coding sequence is TGTGCCAGCAGTCCCCAGGGAGGGGGAACAGATACGCAGTATTTT.

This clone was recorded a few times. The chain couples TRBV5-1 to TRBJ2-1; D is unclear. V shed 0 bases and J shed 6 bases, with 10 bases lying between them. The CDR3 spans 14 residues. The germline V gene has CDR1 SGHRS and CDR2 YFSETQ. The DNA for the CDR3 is TGCGCCAGCAGCTTGGTATTGACCGTCAATGAGCAGTTCTTC. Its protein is CASSLVLTVNEQFF. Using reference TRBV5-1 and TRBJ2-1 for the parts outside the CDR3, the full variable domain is KAGVTQTPRYLIKTRGQQVTLSCSPISGHRSVSWYQQTPGQGLQFLFEYFSETQRNKGNFPGRFSGRQFSNSRSEMNVSTLELGDSALYLCASSLVLTVNEQFFGPGTRLTVL.

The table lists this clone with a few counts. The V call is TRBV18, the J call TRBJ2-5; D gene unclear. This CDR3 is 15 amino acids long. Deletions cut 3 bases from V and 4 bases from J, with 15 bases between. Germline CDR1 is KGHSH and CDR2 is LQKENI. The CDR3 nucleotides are TGTGCCAGCTCACCCCCCTCTTCACTCGCAGAGACCCAGTACTTC. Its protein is CASSPPSSLAETQYF.

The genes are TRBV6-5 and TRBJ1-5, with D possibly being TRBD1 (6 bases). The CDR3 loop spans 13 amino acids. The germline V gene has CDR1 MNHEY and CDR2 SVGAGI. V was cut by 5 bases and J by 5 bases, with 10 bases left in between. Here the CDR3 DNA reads TGTGCCAGCAGTCCACAGGGCGATCAGCCCCAGCATTTT. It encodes CASSPQGDQPQHF.

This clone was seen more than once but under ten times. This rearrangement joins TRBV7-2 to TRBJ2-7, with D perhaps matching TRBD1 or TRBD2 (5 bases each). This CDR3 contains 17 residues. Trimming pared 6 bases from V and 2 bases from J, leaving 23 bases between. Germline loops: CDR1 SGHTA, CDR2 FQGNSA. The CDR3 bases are TGTGCCAGCAGTTTCCCAGTCGAGGGGAAGGTCGCCTACGAGCAGTACTTC. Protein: CASSFPVEGKVAYEQYF.

DNA of the CDR3: TGTGCCAGCAGCTTAATAGGAGAGGCCTACGAGCAGTACTTC. Translating gives CASSLIGEAYEQYF. The chain uses TRBV7-9 and TRBJ2-7; D gene unclear. The CDR3 is 14 amino acids. Germline V gene sequence: CDR1 SEHNR, CDR2 FQNEAQ (reference sequence). The V end lost 2 bases, the J end lost 2 bases, and 10 bases lay between the germline ends. The whole variable domain, remainder taken from reference TRBV7-9 and TRBJ2-7, is DTGVSQNPRHKITKRGQNVTFRCDPISEHNRLYWYRQTLGQGPEFLTYFQNEAQLEKSRLLSDRFSAERPKGSFSTLEIQRTEQGDSAMYLCASSLIGEAYEQYFGPGTRLTVT.

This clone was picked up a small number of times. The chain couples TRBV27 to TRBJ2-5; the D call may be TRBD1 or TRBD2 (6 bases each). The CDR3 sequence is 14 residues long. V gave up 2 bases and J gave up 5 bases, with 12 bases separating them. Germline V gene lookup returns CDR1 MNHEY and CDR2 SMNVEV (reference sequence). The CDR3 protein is CASSLLGGYETQYF. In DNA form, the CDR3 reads TGTGCCAGCAGTTTACTGGGGGGCTATGAGACCCAGTACTTC.

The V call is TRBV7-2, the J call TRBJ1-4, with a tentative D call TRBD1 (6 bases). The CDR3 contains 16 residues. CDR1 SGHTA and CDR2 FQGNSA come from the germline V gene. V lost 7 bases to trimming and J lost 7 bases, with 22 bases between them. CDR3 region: CASTTAPGQGGEKLFF. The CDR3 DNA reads TGTGCCAGCACCACCGCACCGGGACAAGGGGGTGAAAAACTGTTTTTT.

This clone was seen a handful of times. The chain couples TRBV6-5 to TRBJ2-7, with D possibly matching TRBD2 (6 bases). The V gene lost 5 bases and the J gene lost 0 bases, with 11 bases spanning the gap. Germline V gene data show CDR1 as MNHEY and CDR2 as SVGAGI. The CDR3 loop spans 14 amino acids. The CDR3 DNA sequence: TGTGCCAGCAGTCTAGCGCTGACCTCCTACGAGCAGTACTTC. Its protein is CASSLALTSYEQYF.

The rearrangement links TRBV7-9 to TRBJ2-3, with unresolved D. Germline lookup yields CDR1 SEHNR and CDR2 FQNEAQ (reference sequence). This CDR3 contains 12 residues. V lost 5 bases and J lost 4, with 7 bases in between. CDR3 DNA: TGTGCCAGCAGCCGAGCCCCAGATACGCAGTATTTT. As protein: CASSRAPDTQYF.